This T cell receptor beta chain is drawn from a study of control samples from healthy donors and cancer patients (dated by TCRdb to between 2020 and 2021). With regard to this clone: The specificity of this receptor is unknown. No quality values exist for individual bases; no much larger clone is one base distant.

The library relied on the immunoSEQ multiplex PCR assay. TCRdb's version of the immuneACCESS table is confined to in-frame rearrangements and falls short of the full clone set. An unresolved V gene accounts for under half of the shortfall where checked; the remainder is of unknown origin. This sample lists about 130,000 clones; 80% to 95% were detected once. Together, the top ten hold 2% to 2.5% of the sample. The CDR3 starts with the cysteine, ends with the phenylalanine, and has 15 residues. Only the CDR3 portion is preserved as DNA: 45 bases, with reading frame beginning at the first base. CDR1 SGHTA and CDR2 FQGNSA were looked up in the germline V gene. V is cut by 0 bases and J by 9 bases, and the space between the germline ends is 15 bases.

The sequence joins TRBV7-2 to TRBJ2-1, and perhaps TRBD2 as D gene, on 6 matching bases. This receptor was identified in a man in his late teens or twenties in good health. The sample comprised blood. The DNA reads TGTGCCAGCAGCTTAGCTCTAGCGAGAGCGGCTGAGCAGTTCTTC. This sequence encodes CASSLALARAAEQFF.